This TCR beta chain emerged from a study of control samples from healthy donors and cancer patients. Looked up from germline, CDR1 is KGHDR and CDR2 is SFDVKD. Trimming removed 1 base from V and 4 bases from J, with 2 bases in between. The CDR3 runs 12 residues. The method was immunoSEQ multiplex PCR; TCRdb's version includes in-frame clones alone and lacks a portion of them. The sample has about 130,000 clones, approximately 90% seen once. The sequencing sample was made of blood. This TCR was sampled from a man younger than 35 in good health. The J gene is TRBJ2-3, the V gene TRBV24-1; D uncertain. The DNA of the CDR3 is TGTGCCACCAGTGATTTTGCAGATACGCAGTATTTT. Amino acid sequence: CATSDFADTQYF.